The 30 T cell receptor beta chains below all came from one sample that was sequenced in a study of OX40 agonist ivuxolimab in advanced cancers. Produced via immunoSEQ multiplex PCR; TCRdb's table is partial and in-frame only. This table holds around 57,000 clones, around 86% found once. Source: CD4+ or CD8+ T cells sorted from blood, taken in a trial of the OX40 agonist ivuxolimab. Receptor source: an adult with an advanced solid tumor such as melanoma, head and neck, liver or kidney cancer.

This clone came up a few times. The chain is built from TRBV28 and TRBJ1-1; the match to TRBD1 covers 9 bases. The ends lost 5 bases at V and 5 bases at J; junction bases unmatched: 9. CDR3 length: 15 residues. The germline CDR1 and CDR2 sequences are MDHEN and SYDVKM. The CDR3 reads CASSTHGTGRTEAFF. The DNA for the CDR3 is TGTGCCAGCAGTACTCATGGGACAGGGCGAACTGAAGCTTTCTTT.

V usage is TRBV5-6 and J usage is TRBJ2-6, with D uncertain. The CDR3 extends over 14 amino acids. Germline V gene data show CDR1 as SGHDT and CDR2 as YYEEEE. With 2 bases removed from V and 0 bases from J, the gap between germline ends came to 3 bases. The CDR3 loop reads CASSFDSGANVLTF. The CDR3 DNA sequence: TGTGCCAGCAGCTTTGACTCTGGGGCCAACGTCCTGACTTTC.

This chain links TRBV19 with TRBJ2-3; 10 nucleotides match TRBD2. Germline CDR1 and CDR2: LNHDA and SQIVND (reference sequence). This CDR3 has 15 residues. V trimming: 6 bases; J trimming: 4 bases; junction bases outside the gene matches: 7. DNA of the CDR3: TGTGCCAGTAGGGACCCAGCGGGGGGGTCAGATACGCAGTATTTT. This gives the protein CASRDPAGGSDTQYF.

The chain joins TRBV27 to TRBJ1-1, with D unresolved. The V end was cut by 8 bases, the J end by 0 bases, with 22 bases between. This CDR3 region has 17 residues. Germline CDR1 is MNHEY and CDR2 is SMNVEV (reference sequence). CDR3 in DNA: TGTGCCAGCGGATACGGGGATTCACGGATCATGAACACTGAAGCTTTCTTT. It specifies CASGYGDSRIMNTEAFF.

This clone occurred a few times. The chain uses TRBV10-3 and TRBJ2-1; weak D call: TRBD2 (6 bases). This CDR3 has 14 residues. Trimming removed 3 bases at V and 6 bases at J, with 12 bases between. Germline-derived CDR1 and CDR2 are ENHRY and SYGVKD. CDR3 bases: TGTGCCATCAGTGACGGCGGGAAGGGCAATGAGCAGTTCTTC. Its translation: CAISDGGKGNEQFF.

This rearrangement joins TRBV5-1 to TRBJ1-5; D may be TRBD1 (5 bases). CDR1 and CDR2 (germline): SGHRS, YFSETQ. V gave up 4 bases and J gave up 3 bases, with 17 bases separating them. This CDR3 has 16 residues. The CDR3 region has the DNA TGCGCCAGCAGCCCAAGCCCCCCCAGGGTCAATCAGCCCCAGCATTTT. Its translation: CASSPSPPRVNQPQHF.

V is TRBV2 and J is TRBJ1-5; 7 nucleotides match TRBD1. Trimming cost V 8 bases and J 5 bases; bases outside gene matches: 6. The CDR3 loop spans 13 amino acids. CDR1 and CDR2 from the germline V gene are SNHLY and FYNNEI. Here the CDR3 DNA reads TGTGCCAGCGGCGGGCAGGGGGATCAGCCCCAGCATTTT. This codes for CASGGQGDQPQHF.

The genes are TRBV6-1 and TRBJ2-7; D perhaps matches TRBD1 (6 bases). The CDR3 runs 13 residues. The germline CDR1 and CDR2 sequences are MNHNS and SASEGT. V was shortened by 5 bases and J by 6 bases, with 14 bases between the two germline ends. CDR3 sequence: CASSSLTGSEQYF. Written as DNA, the CDR3 is TGTGCCAGCAGTTCGCTTACAGGGTCCGAGCAGTACTTC.

The CDR3 DNA reads TGTGCCAGCAGCTTAGCTACAATCGAAGATACGCAGTATTTT. Protein sequence: CASSLATIEDTQYF. V is TRBV7-9 and J is TRBJ2-3; unclear D gene. The length of the CDR3 is 14 residues. The germline V gene encodes CDR1 SEHNR and CDR2 FQNEAQ (reference sequence). V was pared by 0 bases and J by 5 bases, with 9 bases between.

This chain connects TRBV9 to TRBJ1-1; D call uncertain. CDR1 and CDR2 (germline): SGDLS, YYNGEE. CDR3 size: 13 residues. V shed 2 bases and J shed 1 base, with 6 bases lying between them. CDR3 sequence (DNA): TGTGCCAGCAGCGTTTCAGGGAACACTGAAGCTTTCTTT. Protein sequence: CASSVSGNTEAFF. Looking up the rest from reference TRBV9 and TRBJ1-1 gives the full variable domain: DSGVTQTPKHLITATGQRVTLRCSPRSGDLSVYWYQQSLDQGLQFLIQYYNGEERAKGNILERFSAQQFPDLHSELNLSSLELGDSALYFCASSVSGNTEAFFGQGTRLTVV.

The J gene is TRBJ2-7, the V gene TRBV18; D is ambiguous. V lost 4 bases and J lost 3, with 7 bases in between. The V gene's germline CDR1 is KGHSH and CDR2 LQKENI. The CDR3 spans 12 residues. Here the CDR3 DNA reads TGTGCCAGCTCACACGACCTCTACGAGCAGTACTTC. It yields the protein CASSHDLYEQYF.

The chain recombines TRBV27 with TRBJ2-2; tentative D call: TRBD2 (5 bases). The V and J ends lost 4 bases and 4 bases respectively, with 16 bases between them. The CDR3 contains 16 residues. Germline values: CDR1 MNHEY, CDR2 SMNVEV (reference sequence). The CDR3 is CASSSPSGRGTGELFF. The CDR3 DNA reads TGTGCCAGCAGTTCCCCAAGCGGACGGGGCACCGGGGAGCTGTTTTTT.

The chain has TRBV6-5 and TRBJ2-3; weak D call: TRBD2 (5 bases). Trimming took off 5 bases at V and 4 bases at J, with 13 bases between the two ends. Germline loops: CDR1 MNHEY, CDR2 SVGAGI. The CDR3 has 14 amino acids. In nucleotides, the CDR3 is TGTGCCAGCAGTGACCTACTAGGGTCAGATACGCAGTATTTT. Translation: CASSDLLGSDTQYF.

V is TRBV9 and J is TRBJ2-2, with D possibly being TRBD1 or TRBD2 (6 bases each). The CDR3 runs to 16 residues. V lost 0 bases, J lost 6 bases, and 15 bases lay in between. In germline, CDR1 is SGDLS, CDR2 YYNGEE. CDR3: CASSVGYGGEAGELFF. The CDR3 nucleotides are TGTGCCAGCAGCGTAGGGTACGGGGGCGAAGCCGGGGAGCTGTTTTTT.

The chain combines TRBV28 with TRBJ2-6; no firm D call. From germline, CDR1 is MDHEN and CDR2 SYDVKM. V gave up 2 bases and J gave up 0 bases, with 14 bases separating them. CDR3 size: 18 residues. The CDR3 nucleotides read TGTGCCAGCAGTTTAAGAGCAGGCGTAAGCTCTGGGGCCAACGTCCTGACTTTC. Translated: CASSLRAGVSSGANVLTF.

V and J are TRBV6-1 and TRBJ2-7, with TRBD1 matching 10 bases. J was trimmed by 6 bases and V by 8 bases; bases with no gene match: 13. CDR3 length: 15 amino acids. Germline CDR1 and CDR2: MNHNS and SASEGT. CDR3 loop: CASFNSGTGEVEQYF. The CDR3 DNA sequence: TGTGCCAGCTTTAATTCCGGGACAGGGGAGGTCGAGCAGTACTTC.

This clone was found once. The V call is TRBV13, the J call TRBJ2-1; 8 bases match TRBD2. V gave up 5 bases and J gave up 2 bases; unmatched junction bases: 14. Germline V gives CDR1 PRHDT, CDR2 FYEKMQ (reference sequence). This CDR3 has 18 residues. The CDR3 coding sequence is TGTGCCAGCAGCCCGACTAGCGTAGGCCGGGGGGCCTACAATGAGCAGTTCTTC. This gives the protein CASSPTSVGRGAYNEQFF.

This clone appeared a single time. The chain recombines TRBV7-9 with TRBJ2-1; 11 positions agree with TRBD2. The CDR3 has 16 amino acids. Unmatched junction bases numbered 3, after V lost 5 bases and J lost 0 bases. The germline V gene encodes CDR1 SEHNR and CDR2 FQNEAQ (reference sequence). CDR3 protein: CASSKGTSGSYNEQFF. CDR3 nucleotide sequence: TGTGCCAGCAGCAAGGGGACTAGCGGCTCCTACAATGAGCAGTTCTTC.

The rearrangement joins TRBV7-8 to TRBJ1-1; TRBD1 is a possible D gene (5 bases). Germline values: CDR1 SGHVS, CDR2 FQNEAQ. Between the trimmed V and J ends, which lost 5 bases and 4 bases, there was a span of 14 bases. The CDR3 has 14 residues. Written as DNA, the CDR3 is TGTGCCAGCAGCCAAACCGGGGGGTTCACTGAAGCTTTCTTT. As protein: CASSQTGGFTEAFF.

This clone is labeled medium-sized. At one of its ends the junction is not consistent with the germline gene, which may arise from a read error. The V and J genes are TRBV2 and TRBJ1-5, with D possibly being TRBD1 (6 bases). The CDR3 runs 12 residues. CDR1 and CDR2 (germline): SNHLY, FYNNEI. The CDR3 DNA follows: TGTGCCAGCAGTCAAGCGACAGGGCCCCAGCATTTT. It translates to CASSQATGPQHF.

The chain joins TRBV19 to TRBJ2-3; D gene ambiguous. Trimming shortened V by 2 bases and J by 2 bases, and 14 bases separated the two germline ends. The CDR3 runs 16 residues. Germline lookup yields CDR1 LNHDA and CDR2 SQIVND (reference sequence). CDR3 nucleotides: TGTGCCAGTAGTATATCGGGTGGCCGTGACACAGATACGCAGTATTTT. Translation gives CASSISGGRDTDTQYF. Full variable domain (remainder filled in from reference TRBV19 and TRBJ2-3): DGGITQSPKYLFRKEGQNVTLSCEQNLNHDAMYWYRQDPGQGLRLIYYSQIVNDFQKGDIAEGYSVSREKKESFPLTVTSAQKNPTAFYLCASSISGGRDTDTQYFGPGTRLTVL.

The V and J genes are TRBV7-2 and TRBJ2-7; D may be TRBD1 or TRBD2 (6 bases each). The germline CDR1 and CDR2 sequences are SGHTA and FQGNSA. Trimming removed 1 base at V and 3 bases at J, with 16 bases between. The CDR3 runs 16 residues. CDR3 in amino acids: CASSLDANRGLYEQYF. Here the CDR3 DNA reads TGTGCCAGCAGCTTAGACGCAAACCGGGGGCTCTACGAGCAGTACTTC. Filled out from reference TRBV7-2 and TRBJ2-7, the complete variable domain reads GAGVSQSPSNKVTEKGKDVELRCDPISGHTALYWYRQSLGQGLEFLIYFQGNSAPDKSGLPSDRFSAERTGGSVSTLTIQRTQQEDSAVYLCASSLDANRGLYEQYFGPGTRLTVT.

There are a few counts of this clone. The chain is built from TRBV2 and TRBJ2-7; D is undetermined. This CDR3 region has 11 residues. The germline V and J ends were trimmed by 5 bases and 9 bases, with 11 bases remaining between them. Germline CDR1 reads SNHLY; CDR2 reads FYNNEI. The CDR3: CASSLGPGQYF. DNA of the CDR3: TGTGCCAGCAGTTTAGGTCCCGGGCAGTACTTC.

The chain has TRBV29-1 and TRBJ1-1; possible D gene TRBD1, 5 bases. Germline assignment: CDR1 SQVTM and CDR2 ANQGSEA. V was cut by 7 bases and J by 3 bases, with 12 bases left in between. CDR3 length equals 12 residues. The CDR3 region has the DNA TGCAGCGGCCGCTCGGGGGACACTGAAGCTTTCTTT. Translating it yields CSGRSGDTEAFF.

This sequence joins TRBV5-4 and TRBJ1-3; D gene uncertain. V shed 0 bases and J shed 0 bases, with 7 bases lying between them. The CDR3 has 15 residues. Germline assignment: CDR1 SGHNT and CDR2 YYREEE (reference sequence). The CDR3 bases are TGTGCCAGCAGCTTGGACACCACCTCTGGAAACACCATATATTTT. As protein: CASSLDTTSGNTIYF.

The rearrangement uses TRBV19 and TRBJ2-5; TRBD1 matches 8 bases. The J call may be in error: the DNA end matches TRBJ2-7 better. The CDR3 is 14 amino acids. Germline assignment: CDR1 LNHDA and CDR2 SQIVND (reference sequence). The chain's CDR3 is CASSSRQGKYEQYF. DNA of the CDR3: TGTGCCAGTAGTAGCAGACAGGGGAAATACGAGCAGTACTTC.

This chain joins TRBV6-5 and TRBJ2-7; no clear D gene. The germline V gene encodes CDR1 MNHEY and CDR2 SVGAGI. The CDR3 has 13 amino acids. The ends were cut back, 0 bases at V and 7 bases at J, with 10 bases in the middle. The chain's CDR3 is CASSYSGGREQYF. The CDR3 DNA reads TGTGCCAGCAGTTACTCGGGCGGCCGTGAGCAGTACTTC.

Here the CDR3 DNA reads TGTGCCAGCAGTGAACGTAGGGGTTTACGAGCGGGACGCACCGGGGAGCTGTTTTTT. It codes for CASSERRGLRAGRTGELFF. This rearrangement joins TRBV6-1 to TRBJ2-2, with TRBD2 matching 7 bases. V was clipped by 2 bases and J by 4 bases; unmatched bases: 16. The CDR3 is made up of 19 amino acids. Germline CDR1 is MNHNS and CDR2 is SASEGT.

There are a few counts of this clone. The chain is built from TRBV30 and TRBJ1-1; TRBD1 aligns across 9 bases. The CDR3 is 14 residues long. CDR1 GTSNPN and CDR2 SVGIG come from the germline V gene (reference sequence). Unmatched junction bases numbered 6, after V lost 0 bases and J lost 7 bases. CDR3 residues: CAWSVQGAQSEAFF. The DNA for the CDR3 is TGTGCCTGGAGTGTACAGGGGGCGCAGAGTGAAGCTTTCTTT. Drawing the rest from reference TRBV30 and TRBJ1-1, the complete variable domain is SQTIHQWPATLVQPVGSPLSLECTVEGTSNPNLYWYRQAAGRGLQLLFYSVGIGQISSEVPQNLSASRPQDRQFILSSKKLLLSDSGFYLCAWSVQGAQSEAFFGQGTRLTVV.

In DNA form, the CDR3 reads TGTGCCAGCAGCTTATCTGCACCGACGAACACTGAAGCTTTCTTT. Translated: CASSLSAPTNTEAFF. V gene TRBV7-9 combines with J gene TRBJ1-1, with D unresolved. Trimming took 2 bases from V and 1 from J, leaving 11 bases between them. The CDR3 has 15 residues. Per the germline V gene, CDR1 is SEHNR and CDR2 is FQNEAQ (reference sequence). The variable domain in full, completed from reference TRBV7-9 and TRBJ1-1, reads DTGVSQNPRHKITKRGQNVTFRCDPISEHNRLYWYRQTLGQGPEFLTYFQNEAQLEKSRLLSDRFSAERPKGSFSTLEIQRTEQGDSAMYLCASSLSAPTNTEAFFGQGTRLTVV.